A selection of T cell receptor beta chains follows, all from one sample in a study of T cell responses to AZD1222 COVID-19 vaccine. Sequencing used immunoSEQ multiplex PCR; TCRdb keeps in-frame clones, though not all of them. The sample holds 65,000 to 100,000 clones; 88% are singletons and the top ten take about 7.1%. The sample consisted of peripheral blood, taken 28 days after the second AZD1222 dose. These receptors were taken from an adult who received the AZD1222 COVID-19 vaccine. Both conserved end residues are part of each CDR3. D genes are given only for firm matches. Clone size is not always given. Where it is, it says once, few, many or a class for expanded clones.

clone_size	d_call	v_call	j_call	cdr3_nt	cdr3_aa
-	-	TRBV27	TRBJ1-5	TGTGCCAGCAGACAGGGAAGCAATCAGCCCCAGCATTTT	CASRQGSNQPQHF
once	TRBD1	TRBV6-5	TRBJ1-5	TGTGCCAGCAGTTTCGTCCAGGGGGGACAGCCCCAGCATTTT	CASSFVQGGQPQHF
-	TRBD2	TRBV28	TRBJ2-1	TGTGCCAGCAGTAGACTAGCGGAGTACAATGAGCAGTTCTTC	CASSRLAEYNEQFF
-	-	TRBV6-5	TRBJ1-5	TGTGCCAGCAGTTACTCGTTTAGGGACACCCAGCATTTT	CASSYSFRDTQHF
-	-	TRBV10-2	TRBJ1-5	TGCGCCAGCAGTGAGATCGGGGGCGGCCAGCCCCAGCATTTT	CASSEIGGGQPQHF
-	TRBD2	TRBV28	TRBJ2-2	TGTGCCAGCAGTTCCGGGGGACTAGCGGGGACGAACACCGGGGAGCTGTTTTTT	CASSSGGLAGTNTGELFF
-	TRBD2	TRBV29-1	TRBJ2-2	TGCAGCGCCAACGGACTAGCGGGAGGAAACACCGGGGAGCTGTTTTTT	CSANGLAGGNTGELFF
-	TRBD2	TRBV9	TRBJ2-5	TGTGCCAGCAGCGTAGGAACATGGACAACTAGCGGGGTGGAGACCCAGTACTTC	CASSVGTWTTSGVETQYF
-	-	TRBV5-1	TRBJ1-1	TGCGCCAGCAGCTTAAAGGGACCAGGCACTGAAGCTTTCTTT	CASSLKGPGTEAFF
-	-	TRBV29-1	TRBJ2-1	TGCAGCGTTGAAAGGGTCGGCTTCGGATTCAATGAGCAGTTCTTC	CSVERVGFGFNEQFF
-	-	TRBV18	TRBJ2-3	TGTGCCAGCTCACCACGAGAGGGCCAAATAGCAGATACGCAGTATTTT	CASSPREGQIADTQYF
-	-	TRBV7-9	TRBJ1-1	TGTGCCAGCAGCTTGGACGGTAGCACTGAAGCTTTCTTT	CASSLDGSTEAFF
few	TRBD1	TRBV6-1	TRBJ2-7	TGTGCCAGCAGTGAAGAACAGGGGGCCTCCTACGAGCAGTACTTC	CASSEEQGASYEQYF
-	-	TRBV4-2	TRBJ2-3	TGTGCCAGCAGCCATGACTCAGCTAGCCCCCTGGGTACGCAGTATTTT	CASSHDSASPLGTQYF
-	TRBD1	TRBV18	TRBJ2-1	TGTGCCAGCTCACCTTCGACAGGTACTACAGGGGATGAGCAGTTCTTC	CASSPSTGTTGDEQFF
-	TRBD2	TRBV6-4	TRBJ2-1	TGTGCCAGCAGTGACTCCAAGCGGGAGGCCAGTGAGCAGTTCTTC	CASSDSKREASEQFF
-	-	TRBV27	TRBJ1-5	TGTGCCAGCAAGGCAGGCTACCTTAGCAATCAGCCCCAGCATTTT	CASKAGYLSNQPQHF
-	-	TRBV12-5	TRBJ2-3	TGTGCTAGTGGTTTGGTACTCGGGAAGGTCACAGATACGCAGTATTTT	CASGLVLGKVTDTQYF
-	TRBD1	TRBV7-9	TRBJ1-3	TGTGCCAGCAGCGGCGGATGGGACAGGCCTTCCTCTGGAAACACCATATATTTT	CASSGGWDRPSSGNTIYF
-	-	TRBV6-2/TRBV6-3	TRBJ1-2	TGTGCCAGCAGTTACAGAGGAGACGGAGGCTACACCTTC	CASSYRGDGGYTF
-	TRBD2	TRBV4-2	TRBJ2-1	TGTGCCAGCAGCCCGGGGGGGGAGATCAATGAGCAGTTCTTC	CASSPGGEINEQFF
few	TRBD1	TRBV7-2	TRBJ2-4	TGTGCCAGCAGCCCACAGCCCGGGACAGGAAAAAACATTCAGTACTTC	CASSPQPGTGKNIQYF
-	TRBD1	TRBV6-1	TRBJ2-4	TGTGCCAGCAGTGAAAAACAGGGGGCCAAAAACATTCAGTACTTC	CASSEKQGAKNIQYF
-	-	TRBV5-4	TRBJ1-6	TGTGCCAGCAGCTTGGTGGGGGCCGGTTCACCCCTCCACTTT	CASSLVGAGSPLHF
-	-	TRBV5-1	TRBJ1-2	TGCGCCAGCAGCACCAACGGACAGATTAACTATGGCTACACCTTC	CASSTNGQINYGYTF
once	-	TRBV11-2	TRBJ1-6	TGTGCCAGCAGCTTAGAAGGGGGTTCACCCCTCCACTTT	CASSLEGGSPLHF
-	-	TRBV5-8	TRBJ1-2	TGTGCCAGCAGCTTGGACAGGGCCAACTATGGCTACACCTTC	CASSLDRANYGYTF
-	-	TRBV28	TRBJ2-7	TGTGCCAGCAGTTCCCGTCCGATAGAGCAGTACTTC	CASSSRPIEQYF
-	TRBD1	TRBV30	TRBJ1-2	TGTGCCTGGAGGTCCTCCGGGACAGGGCAATACGCTTATGGCTACACCTTC	CAWRSSGTGQYAYGYTF
few	-	TRBV2	TRBJ2-7	TGTGCCAGCAGTCCCTCTAGCGTTAGCTCCTACGAGCAGTACTTC	CASSPSSVSSYEQYF